The clone carrying this T cell receptor (beta chain) was observed a handful of times. The antigen remains undetermined. This sample is drawn from a study of T cells in Graves' hyperthyroidism and ophthalmopathy. Broader study findings: The model anticipated ophthalmopathy a median approximately 6.5 months pre-onset.

The investigators amplified TCR beta CDR3 regions from RNA transcripts. The TCR CDR3 first-round RT-PCR relied on the HTBI primer set. TCRdb recomputed calls from the multiplex PCR reads with MiXCR, one row per CDR3 protein. The sample has under 400,000 distinct CDR3 sequences, 15% to 20% seen once; the top ten hold about half. The CDR3 sequence is 13 residues long. V was shortened by 3 bases and J by 5 bases, with 10 bases between the two germline ends. The TCR originated in a woman in her 50s with Graves' hyperthyroidism. The sequenced sample was blood. The chain combines TRBV12-3 or TRBV12-4 with TRBJ1-1, with D hard to call. The CDR3 reads CASSLGVQTEAFF. The CDR3 coding sequence is TGTGCCAGCAGTTTGGGCGTCCAGACTGAAGCTTTCTTT.